These T cell receptor beta chains were read from a single sample in a study of T cells in Graves' hyperthyroidism and ophthalmopathy. In TCRdb, the multiplex PCR reads were re-called with MiXCR into one record per CDR3 protein. The sample lists fewer than 900,000 distinct CDR3 sequences; less than 20% were seen once. Sequencing input: blood. Source of these receptors: a man in his late teens or twenties with Graves' hyperthyroidism. Both conserved end residues are trimmed from each CDR3. D genes are given only for firm matches.

>TRBV7-9|TRBD2
ASSQSGIYEQY
>TRBV9|TRBD1
ASSVWTGSGELF
>TRBV3-1|NA
ASSQEQGLSGAF
>TRBV12-3/TRBV12-4|NA
ASSLTHQGAEQY
>TRBV20-1|TRBD2
SASASGGSYNEQF
>TRBV6-1|NA
ASSERGTTEAF
>TRBV10-3|NA
AISEYKKETQY
>TRBV20-1|NA
SVHTEAYGYT
>TRBV7-2|NA
ASSLRTAGADTQY
>TRBV5-1|TRBD1
ASSSRTGGDIQY
>TRBV4-2|TRBD1
ASSQKLDRAVEQY
>TRBV9|NA
ASSVASNSYNEQF
>TRBV19|NA
ASSIRSDTQY
>TRBV6-5|NA
ASSYGGWRETQY
>TRBV12-3/TRBV12-4|NA
ASSPPPIVSNYGYT
>TRBV7-9|NA
ASTPSMVGLSYEQY
>TRBV11-1|NA
ASSFSQGTVRY
>TRBV28|TRBD2
ASSPGGLASYNEQF
>TRBV10-1|NA
AVGQDPSAASGIPYNEQF
>TRBV10-3|TRBD2
AITSGIAGAYEQY
>TRBV20-1|TRBD1
SARGTDRVDTDTQY
>TRBV20-1|NA
SASQVEETQY
>TRBV6-2/TRBV6-3|TRBD1
ASSGTGPSSYNSPLH
>TRBV20-1|TRBD1
SARGLRPGQGAHEQY